This is a list of T cell receptor beta chains from one sample in a study of post-analysis software for immune sequencing data. TCRdb called the PCR reads again in MiXCR, with one record for every CDR3 protein. The table has some 690,000 distinct CDR3 sequences, approximately 59% seen once. Specimen: blood. These receptors were obtained from a girl aged 2 to 9 with multiple sclerosis. The CDR3 runs from the conserved cysteine through the conserved F or W. A D gene is named only where the DNA matches it firmly. Size values are once, few and many counts, or a class for expanded clones, and some rows have none.

.,15,TRBV6-2/TRBV6-3,TRBJ2-4,.,CASSRTTDLRNIQYF,TGTGCCAGCAGTCGTACCACGGACTTAAGGAACATTCAGTACTTC
.,17,TRBV6-2/TRBV6-3,TRBJ2-6,.,CASTRTVPISGANVLTF,TGTGCCAGCACCCGGACAGTCCCAATTTCTGGGGCCAACGTCCTGACTTTC
.,17,TRBV15,TRBJ2-1,.,CATCREGFGISYNEQFF,TGTGCCACCTGCAGAGAGGGTTTTGGTATATCCTACAATGAGCAGTTCTTC
.,14,TRBV5-6,TRBJ2-1,.,CASSFLVARNEQFF,TGTGCCAGCAGCTTCCTAGTCGCTCGCAATGAGCAGTTCTTC
.,14,TRBV5-1,TRBJ2-1,.,CASSTRTNQGTQFF,TGCGCCAGCAGCACAAGGACTAACCAAGGGACCCAGTTCTTC
.,14,TRBV18,TRBJ1-2,.,CASSPWKGREGYTF,TGTGCCAGCTCACCATGGAAGGGGCGAGAAGGCTACACCTTC
.,12,TRBV28,TRBJ2-7,few,CASSSSPYEQYF,TGTGCCAGCAGTTCTTCCCCGTACGAGCAGTACTTC
.,11,TRBV2,TRBJ1-1,.,CASSVGWKAFF,TGTGCCAGCAGTGTCGGGTGGAAAGCTTTCTTT
TRBD2,17,TRBV7-9,TRBJ2-7,.,CASSSGLAGGIYYEQYF,TGTGCCAGCAGCTCGGGACTAGCGGGAGGGATATACTACGAGCAGTACTTC
TRBD1,13,TRBV10-3,TRBJ1-1,once,CAIRDTTGAEAFF,TGTGCCATCAGGGACACCACAGGGGCTGAAGCTTTCTTT
.,13,TRBV29-1,TRBJ2-5,.,CSVPYLGEETQYF,TGCAGCGTCCCATACTTGGGGGAAGAGACCCAGTACTTC
.,15,TRBV4-2,TRBJ2-1,.,CASSPRFRSNNEQFF,TGTGCCAGCAGCCCAAGATTCCGTAGCAACAATGAGCAGTTCTTC
.,18,TRBV7-6,TRBJ2-1,.,CASSLDPGGSSSYNEQFF,TGTGCCAGCAGCTTAGATCCGGGGGGCTCAAGCTCCTACAATGAGCAGTTCTTC
TRBD2,15,TRBV12-3/TRBV12-4,TRBJ2-1,.,CASSKGLAGASEQFF,TGTGCCAGCAGTAAGGGACTAGCGGGAGCTAGTGAGCAGTTCTTC
TRBD1,18,TRBV12-3/TRBV12-4,TRBJ1-4,.,CASSPGTGKKGTNEKLFF,TGTGCCAGCAGTCCAGGGACAGGGAAGAAGGGAACTAATGAAAAACTGTTTTTT
.,13,TRBV20-1,TRBJ2-1,.,CSARVHWVNEQFF,TGCAGTGCTAGAGTTCATTGGGTGAATGAGCAGTTCTTC
.,13,TRBV5-5,TRBJ2-5,.,CASSFLQTETQYF,TGTGCCAGCAGCTTTCTCCAAACTGAGACCCAGTACTTC
.,15,TRBV6-1,TRBJ1-5,.,CASSEGSGSFQPQHF,TGTGCCAGCAGTGAAGGGTCGGGGTCTTTTCAGCCCCAGCATTTT
.,13,TRBV4-1,TRBJ2-7,few,CASSQVGLKEQYF,TGCGCCAGCAGCCAAGTAGGGTTGAAAGAGCAGTACTTC
TRBD1,15,TRBV20-1,TRBJ1-1,.,CSARGQGAMNTEAFF,TGCAGTGCTAGGGGACAGGGGGCGATGAACACTGAAGCTTTCTTT
.,13,TRBV10-2,TRBJ2-5,few,CASSGTGKETQYF,TGCGCCAGCAGTGGGACGGGGAAAGAGACCCAGTACTTC
.,11,TRBV25-1,TRBJ2-7,few,CASSPGNEQYF,TGTGCCAGCAGTCCGGGGAACGAGCAGTACTTC
.,14,TRBV6-4,TRBJ2-7,few,CASSDSSGHYEQYF,TGTGCCAGCAGTGACTCGTCGGGGCATTACGAGCAGTACTTC
.,16,TRBV4-1,TRBJ2-2,.,CASSPLEGPNTGELFF,TGCGCCAGCAGCCCTCTGGAAGGGCCGAACACCGGGGAGCTGTTTTTT
.,13,TRBV29-1,TRBJ1-6,.,CSVLEGPGDPLHF,TGCAGCGTCCTAGAGGGGCCGGGGGATCCCCTCCACTTT
TRBD1,17,TRBV10-3,TRBJ2-7,.,CAISEGGTGGNSYEQYF,TGTGCCATCAGTGAGGGTGGGACAGGGGGAAATAGCTACGAGCAGTACTTC
TRBD1,15,TRBV5-1,TRBJ1-5,few,CASSLQGAGNQPQHF,TGTGCCAGCAGCTTACAGGGGGCCGGCAATCAGCCCCAGCATTTT
.,13,TRBV29-1,TRBJ2-7,.,CSAGQGDKGEQYF,TGCAGCGCGGGGCAAGGGGATAAGGGGGAGCAGTACTTC
.,15,TRBV27,TRBJ2-3,.,CASSLKRRAEDTQYF,TGTGCCAGCAGTTTGAAGCGGCGGGCGGAAGATACGCAGTATTTT
.,14,TRBV7-8,TRBJ1-1,.,CASRRRGFNTEAFF,TGTGCCAGCAGGCGAAGAGGGTTTAACACTGAAGCTTTCTTT
.,11,TRBV6-1,TRBJ2-7,.,CASMESCEQYF,TGTGCCAGCATGGAGAGCTGCGAGCAGTACTTC
.,13,TRBV6-2/TRBV6-3,TRBJ2-1,.,CASRPGTFNEQFF,TGTGCCAGCAGGCCCGGGACTTTCAATGAGCAGTTCTTC
.,16,TRBV7-2,TRBJ2-1,.,CASSLVSDSSYNEQFF,TGTGCCAGCAGCTTAGTGAGCGACAGCTCCTACAATGAGCAGTTCTTC